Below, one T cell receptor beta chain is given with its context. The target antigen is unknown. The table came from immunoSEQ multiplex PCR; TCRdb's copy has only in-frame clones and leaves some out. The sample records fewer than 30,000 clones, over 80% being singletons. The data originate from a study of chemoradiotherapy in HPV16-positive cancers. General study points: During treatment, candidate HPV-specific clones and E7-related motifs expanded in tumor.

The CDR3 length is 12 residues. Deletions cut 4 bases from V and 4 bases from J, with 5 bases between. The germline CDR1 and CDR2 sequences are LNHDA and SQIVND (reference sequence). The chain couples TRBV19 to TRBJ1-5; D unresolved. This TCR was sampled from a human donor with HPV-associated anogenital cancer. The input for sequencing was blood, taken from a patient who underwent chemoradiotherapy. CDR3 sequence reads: CASSKVNQPQHF. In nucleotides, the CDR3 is TGTGCCAGTAGTAAGGTAAATCAGCCCCAGCATTTT.